The rows below give T cell receptor beta chains drawn from one sample of a study of blood T cell repertoires in COVID-19. Sequencing was performed with immunoSEQ multiplex PCR; in TCRdb, only in-frame clones are kept and a portion is missing. Of about 160,000 clones listed, approximately 80% were seen once; the top ten hold over 10%. What was sequenced was peripheral blood. The receptors were sampled from a man aged 65-85 years who had recovered from COVID-19. CDR3s include the opening cysteine and the closing phenylalanine or tryptophan. The order of the fields is clone size, J gene, D gene, V gene, CDR3 protein, CDR3 DNA. D genes are given only for firm matches. Expanded clones are given a class, and other clones once, few, many or no size at all.

abundance: NA; j_gene: TRBJ2-3; d_gene: TRBD2; v_gene: TRBV19; CDR3aa: CASSMHGGRVSDTQYF; CDR3nt: TGTGCCAGTAGTATGCACGGCGGGAGGGTGTCAGATACGCAGTATTTT
abundance: few; j_gene: TRBJ1-6; d_gene: TRBD1; v_gene: TRBV28; CDR3aa: CASSSGQGGSSYNSPLHF; CDR3nt: TGTGCCAGCAGTTCAGGACAGGGAGGTAGCTCCTATAATTCACCCCTCCACTTT
abundance: NA; j_gene: TRBJ2-1; d_gene: TRBD2; v_gene: TRBV29-1; CDR3aa: CSVVSGSVNEQFF; CDR3nt: TGCAGCGTTGTGAGCGGGAGCGTCAATGAGCAGTTCTTC
abundance: NA; j_gene: TRBJ2-7; d_gene: TRBD1; v_gene: TRBV3-1/TRBV3-2; CDR3aa: CASSYRDSSYEQYF; CDR3nt: TGTGCCAGCAGCTACCGGGACAGTTCCTACGAGCAGTACTTC
abundance: NA; j_gene: TRBJ2-5; d_gene: TRBD2; v_gene: TRBV5-1; CDR3aa: CASSFLAGPEVETQYF; CDR3nt: TGCGCCAGCAGCTTTCTAGCGGGGCCAGAGGTGGAGACCCAGTACTTC
abundance: NA; j_gene: TRBJ2-3; d_gene: NA; v_gene: TRBV11-2; CDR3aa: CASSDRFAKAADTQYF; CDR3nt: TGTGCCAGCAGCGACCGTTTTGCGAAGGCGGCAGATACGCAGTATTTT
abundance: once; j_gene: TRBJ1-3; d_gene: NA; v_gene: TRBV5-1; CDR3aa: CASSEGTSGNTIYF; CDR3nt: TGCGCCAGCAGCGAGGGAACCTCTGGAAACACCATATATTTT
abundance: NA; j_gene: TRBJ2-3; d_gene: NA; v_gene: TRBV3-1/TRBV3-2; CDR3aa: CASSLPGTDTQYF; CDR3nt: TGTGCCAGCAGCCTCCCTGGCACAGATACGCAGTATTTT
abundance: NA; j_gene: TRBJ1-1; d_gene: NA; v_gene: TRBV5-5; CDR3aa: CASSLARGLNTEAFF; CDR3nt: TGTGCCAGCAGCCTTGCTCGAGGCTTGAACACTGAAGCTTTCTTT
abundance: NA; j_gene: TRBJ2-3; d_gene: NA; v_gene: TRBV6-5; CDR3aa: CASSGVGGNTDTQYF; CDR3nt: TGTGCCAGCAGCGGGGTCGGCGGGAACACAGATACGCAGTATTTT
abundance: NA; j_gene: TRBJ2-7; d_gene: TRBD2; v_gene: TRBV5-6; CDR3aa: CASSLRGGVREQYF; CDR3nt: TGTGCCAGCAGCTTGAGGGGAGGGGTTCGTGAGCAGTACTTC
abundance: NA; j_gene: TRBJ2-1; d_gene: NA; v_gene: TRBV7-8; CDR3aa: CASRPGTLTYNEQFF; CDR3nt: TGTGCCAGCAGACCCGGGACTCTAACCTACAATGAGCAGTTCTTC
abundance: NA; j_gene: TRBJ1-4; d_gene: TRBD1; v_gene: TRBV27; CDR3aa: CASSLSGQGEKLFF; CDR3nt: TGTGCCAGCAGTCTCTCCGGACAGGGCGAAAAACTGTTTTTT
abundance: NA; j_gene: TRBJ2-1; d_gene: TRBD1; v_gene: TRBV9; CDR3aa: CASSVGQGTGNEQFF; CDR3nt: TGTGCCAGCAGCGTAGGACAGGGCACGGGCAATGAGCAGTTCTTC
abundance: NA; j_gene: TRBJ2-2; d_gene: TRBD2; v_gene: TRBV9; CDR3aa: CASSGRWASGYTGELFF; CDR3nt: TGTGCCAGCAGCGGCAGATGGGCTAGCGGGTACACCGGGGAGCTGTTTTTT
abundance: NA; j_gene: TRBJ1-3; d_gene: NA; v_gene: TRBV6-5; CDR3aa: CASGDSFSGNTIYF; CDR3nt: TGTGCCAGCGGAGACAGTTTCTCTGGAAACACCATATATTTT
abundance: few; j_gene: TRBJ2-1; d_gene: TRBD2; v_gene: TRBV19; CDR3aa: CASSPTWAGVRSYNEQFF; CDR3nt: TGTGCCAGTAGTCCGACGTGGGCGGGGGTCCGCTCCTACAATGAGCAGTTCTTC
abundance: once; j_gene: TRBJ1-5; d_gene: NA; v_gene: TRBV6-5; CDR3aa: CASKTGQANQPQHF; CDR3nt: TGTGCCAGTAAAACAGGGCAGGCAAATCAGCCCCAGCATTTT
abundance: NA; j_gene: TRBJ2-1; d_gene: NA; v_gene: TRBV7-9; CDR3aa: CASSRRGYNEQFF; CDR3nt: TGTGCCAGCAGCCGGAGAGGCTACAATGAGCAGTTCTTC
abundance: NA; j_gene: TRBJ2-1; d_gene: TRBD2; v_gene: TRBV2; CDR3aa: CASSGTSGGNEQFF; CDR3nt: TGTGCCAGCAGTGGGACTAGCGGGGGCAATGAGCAGTTCTTC
abundance: few; j_gene: TRBJ2-7; d_gene: NA; v_gene: TRBV3-1/TRBV3-2; CDR3aa: CASSRGAPFGGEQYF; CDR3nt: TGTGCCAGCAGCCGTGGGGCCCCCTTCGGTGGCGAGCAGTACTTC
abundance: NA; j_gene: TRBJ2-3; d_gene: TRBD2; v_gene: TRBV5-6; CDR3aa: CASSLRTSGSVTDTQYF; CDR3nt: TGTGCCAGCAGCCTAAGGACTAGCGGGAGTGTAACAGATACGCAGTATTTT
abundance: NA; j_gene: TRBJ2-1; d_gene: TRBD2; v_gene: TRBV6-5; CDR3aa: CASIHGGSSYNEQFF; CDR3nt: TGTGCCAGCATTCACGGGGGGAGCTCCTACAATGAGCAGTTCTTC
abundance: NA; j_gene: TRBJ1-4; d_gene: NA; v_gene: TRBV3-1/TRBV3-2; CDR3aa: CASSQGDGGYGEKLFF; CDR3nt: TGTGCCAGCAGCCAAGGGGATGGAGGGTATGGTGAAAAACTGTTTTTT
abundance: NA; j_gene: TRBJ1-1; d_gene: NA; v_gene: TRBV9; CDR3aa: CASSVAMNTEAFF; CDR3nt: TGTGCCAGCAGCGTAGCTATGAACACTGAAGCTTTCTTT
abundance: NA; j_gene: TRBJ2-7; d_gene: NA; v_gene: TRBV7-2; CDR3aa: CASSPRGGFEQYF; CDR3nt: TGTGCCAGCAGCCCCCGTGGAGGGTTCGAGCAGTACTTC
abundance: once; j_gene: TRBJ1-5; d_gene: TRBD1; v_gene: TRBV10-3; CDR3aa: CAISGTGEGNQPQHF; CDR3nt: TGTGCCATCAGCGGCACAGGGGAGGGCAATCAGCCCCAGCATTTT
abundance: NA; j_gene: TRBJ1-2; d_gene: NA; v_gene: TRBV20-1; CDR3aa: CSASGTRLGSWGYTF; CDR3nt: TGCAGTGCTAGTGGAACGAGGCTGGGGAGTTGGGGCTACACCTTC
abundance: NA; j_gene: TRBJ1-1; d_gene: NA; v_gene: TRBV18; CDR3aa: CASSFQTANANTEAFF; CDR3nt: TGTGCCAGCTCATTTCAGACAGCCAACGCGAACACTGAAGCTTTCTTT
abundance: NA; j_gene: TRBJ2-5; d_gene: TRBD1; v_gene: TRBV3-1/TRBV3-2; CDR3aa: CASSRTGGEETQYF; CDR3nt: TGTGCCAGCAGCCGCACAGGGGGCGAGGAGACCCAGTACTTC
abundance: NA; j_gene: TRBJ2-7; d_gene: TRBD1; v_gene: TRBV6-5; CDR3aa: CASILGQGAFYEQYF; CDR3nt: TGTGCCAGCATCCTTGGACAGGGGGCTTTCTACGAGCAGTACTTC
abundance: once; j_gene: TRBJ2-5; d_gene: TRBD2; v_gene: TRBV2; CDR3aa: CASSEGTRRETQYF; CDR3nt: TGTGCCAGCAGTGAAGGGACTAGACGAGAGACCCAGTACTTC
abundance: few; j_gene: TRBJ2-2; d_gene: TRBD2; v_gene: TRBV9; CDR3aa: CASSARGRGYSTGELFF; CDR3nt: TGTGCCAGCAGCGCCCGGGGGAGGGGATACAGCACCGGGGAGCTGTTTTTT
abundance: NA; j_gene: TRBJ1-5; d_gene: NA; v_gene: TRBV19; CDR3aa: CASTADTGGSQPQHF; CDR3nt: TGTGCCAGTACCGCCGACACCGGAGGGAGTCAGCCCCAGCATTTT
abundance: NA; j_gene: TRBJ2-3; d_gene: NA; v_gene: TRBV30; CDR3aa: CAFVAASTDTQYF; CDR3nt: TGTGCCTTCGTAGCGGCTAGCACAGATACGCAGTATTTT
abundance: NA; j_gene: TRBJ1-1; d_gene: NA; v_gene: TRBV2; CDR3aa: CASSYSGSNTEAFF; CDR3nt: TGTGCCAGCAGCTACTCGGGGTCGAACACTGAAGCTTTCTTT
abundance: NA; j_gene: TRBJ2-7; d_gene: TRBD1; v_gene: TRBV18; CDR3aa: CASSPNTGDGEQYF; CDR3nt: TGTGCCAGCTCACCAAATACAGGGGATGGCGAGCAGTACTTC
abundance: NA; j_gene: TRBJ1-1; d_gene: TRBD1; v_gene: TRBV20-1; CDR3aa: CSAQDRATFF; CDR3nt: TGCAGTGCTCAGGACAGGGCTACTTTCTTT
abundance: NA; j_gene: TRBJ2-1; d_gene: TRBD1; v_gene: TRBV7-3; CDR3aa: CASSLTGAGGVIYNEQFF; CDR3nt: TGTGCCAGCAGCTTAACTGGCGCAGGGGGTGTTATCTACAATGAGCAGTTCTTC
abundance: NA; j_gene: TRBJ2-5; d_gene: TRBD2; v_gene: TRBV9; CDR3aa: CASSPSLAGRETQYF; CDR3nt: TGTGCCAGCAGTCCCTCGTTAGCGGGACGGGAGACCCAGTACTTC
abundance: NA; j_gene: TRBJ1-4; d_gene: NA; v_gene: TRBV3-1/TRBV3-2; CDR3aa: CASSQEEGNNEKLFF; CDR3nt: TGTGCCAGCAGCCAAGAGGAGGGGAATAATGAAAAACTGTTTTTT
abundance: NA; j_gene: TRBJ2-7; d_gene: NA; v_gene: TRBV28; CDR3aa: CASSLTGLEQYF; CDR3nt: TGTGCCAGCAGTCTGACAGGTTTGGAGCAGTACTTC
abundance: few; j_gene: TRBJ1-5; d_gene: NA; v_gene: TRBV4-1; CDR3aa: CASSQRQQSNQPQHF; CDR3nt: TGCGCCAGCAGCCAACGACAGCAGAGCAATCAGCCCCAGCATTTT
abundance: few; j_gene: TRBJ1-1; d_gene: NA; v_gene: TRBV5-1; CDR3aa: CASSFQGNTEAFF; CDR3nt: TGCGCCAGCAGCTTTCAGGGGAACACTGAAGCTTTCTTT
abundance: NA; j_gene: TRBJ1-5; d_gene: TRBD1; v_gene: TRBV5-5; CDR3aa: CASSFRGTGGPNQPQHF; CDR3nt: TGTGCCAGCAGTTTTAGGGGGACAGGAGGGCCCAATCAGCCCCAGCATTTT
abundance: once; j_gene: TRBJ2-7; d_gene: NA; v_gene: TRBV13; CDR3aa: CASSLGSGGIYEQYF; CDR3nt: TGTGCCAGCAGCTTAGGCTCAGGAGGGATTTACGAGCAGTACTTC
abundance: NA; j_gene: TRBJ1-1; d_gene: NA; v_gene: TRBV18; CDR3aa: CASSPNRAPDTEAFF; CDR3nt: TGTGCCAGCTCACCGAACAGGGCCCCGGACACTGAAGCTTTCTTT
abundance: NA; j_gene: TRBJ2-2; d_gene: TRBD2; v_gene: TRBV4-2; CDR3aa: CASSQDHPSGRPSTGELFF; CDR3nt: TGTGCCAGCAGCCAAGATCATCCTAGCGGGAGGCCGAGCACCGGGGAGCTGTTTTTT